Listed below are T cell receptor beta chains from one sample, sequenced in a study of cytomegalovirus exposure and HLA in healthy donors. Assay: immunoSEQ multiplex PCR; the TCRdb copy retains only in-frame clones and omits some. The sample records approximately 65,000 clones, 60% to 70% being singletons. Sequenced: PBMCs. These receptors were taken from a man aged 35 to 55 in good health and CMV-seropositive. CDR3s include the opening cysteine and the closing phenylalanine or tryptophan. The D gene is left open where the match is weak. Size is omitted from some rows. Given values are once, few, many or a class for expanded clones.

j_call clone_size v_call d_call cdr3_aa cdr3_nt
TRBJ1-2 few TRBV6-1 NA CASSEWPPGGYTF TGTGCCAGCAGTGAGTGGCCCCCTGGTGGCTACACCTTC
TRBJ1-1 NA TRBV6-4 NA CASRTVMNTEAFF TGTGCCAGCCGGACAGTAATGAACACTGAAGCTTTCTTT
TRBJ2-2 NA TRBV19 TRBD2 CASSIPGFSGRAGELFF TGTGCCAGTAGTATCCCCGGGTTTAGCGGGAGGGCCGGGGAGCTGTTTTTT
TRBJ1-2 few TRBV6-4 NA CASSYSESGYTF TGTGCCAGCAGTTACTCAGAGTCCGGCTACACCTTC
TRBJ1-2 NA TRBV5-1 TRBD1 CASSLTSRPGQGDYGYTF TGCGCCAGCAGCTTGACATCCCGACCGGGACAGGGAGACTATGGCTACACCTTC
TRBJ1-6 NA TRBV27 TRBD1 CASSLPDNTGTGMRPLHF TGTGCCAGCAGTTTACCGGACAATACCGGGACAGGGATGAGGCCCCTCCACTTT
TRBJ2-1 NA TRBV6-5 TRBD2 CASSPGLAGENEQFF TGTGCCAGCAGTCCAGGACTAGCGGGAGAGAATGAGCAGTTCTTC
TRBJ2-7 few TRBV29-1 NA CSVEGYTGYEQYF TGCAGCGTTGAAGGGTACACGGGATACGAGCAGTACTTC
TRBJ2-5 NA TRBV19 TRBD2 CASAGGLQETQYF TGTGCCTCGGCGGGGGGCCTTCAAGAGACCCAGTACTTC
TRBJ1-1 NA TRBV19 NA CASSIYTEAFF TGTGCCAGTAGTATCTACACTGAAGCTTTCTTT
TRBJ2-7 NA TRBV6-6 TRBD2 CASSTWTSGSYEQYF TGTGCCAGCAGTACGTGGACTAGCGGTTCCTACGAGCAGTACTTC
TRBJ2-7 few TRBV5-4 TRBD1 CASSRGTGSYEQYF TGTGCCAGCAGCCGCGGGACAGGGTCCTACGAGCAGTACTTC
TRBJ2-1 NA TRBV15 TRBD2 CATSRAGGPNEQFF TGTGCCACCAGCAGAGCGGGGGGGCCGAATGAGCAGTTCTTC
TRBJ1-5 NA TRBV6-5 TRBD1 CASSERDRDEHF TGTGCCAGCAGTGAAAGGGACAGGGACGAGCATTTT
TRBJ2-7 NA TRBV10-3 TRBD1 CAISGAQGAYEQYF TGTGCCATCAGCGGGGCTCAGGGGGCCTACGAGCAGTACTTC
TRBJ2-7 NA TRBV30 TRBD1 CALDRVVSYEQYF TGTGCCTTGGACAGGGTCGTCTCCTACGAGCAGTACTTC
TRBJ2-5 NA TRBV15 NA CATSRDLGPQETQYF TGTGCCACCAGCAGAGATCTGGGGCCCCAAGAGACCCAGTACTTC
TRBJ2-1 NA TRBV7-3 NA CASSPMTGINEQFF TGTGCCAGCAGCCCCATGACAGGAATCAATGAGCAGTTCTTC
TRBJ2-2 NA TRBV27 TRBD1 CASRGADRYNTGELFF TGTGCCAGCAGGGGGGCGGACAGGTACAACACCGGGGAGCTGTTTTTT
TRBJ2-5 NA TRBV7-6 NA CASSRSRGVGETQYF TGTGCCAGCAGCAGAAGCAGGGGGGTGGGAGAGACCCAGTACTTC
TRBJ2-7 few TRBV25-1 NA CASSGGETSDYEQYF TGTGCCAGCAGTGGGGGGGAGACTAGTGACTACGAGCAGTACTTC
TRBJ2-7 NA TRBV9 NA CASSPTPTVYEQYF TGTGCCAGCAGCCCAACCCCGACAGTCTACGAGCAGTACTTC
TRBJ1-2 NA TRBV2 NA CASSRQPNYGYTF TGTGCCAGCAGTCGACAGCCTAACTATGGCTACACCTTC
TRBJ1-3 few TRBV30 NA CAWSEAFYLGNTIYF TGTGCCTGGAGTGAAGCATTCTACCTAGGAAACACCATATATTTT